This is a list of T cell receptor beta chains from one sample in a study of T-cell reconstitution after alpha-beta-depleted transplantation in children. TCRdb called the PCR reads again in MiXCR, with one record for every CDR3 protein. The sample yields over 400,000 distinct CDR3 sequences, approximately 42% seen once. The sample consisted of PBMCs, taken before TCRalphabeta/CD19-depleted stem cell transplant. These receptors were taken from a girl aged 2 to 10 with aplastic anemia, due to receive a stem cell transplant. CDR3s include the opening cysteine and the closing phenylalanine or tryptophan. D genes are given only for firm matches. Part of the rows lack a size; the others show once, few, many or a class for expanded clones.

J: TRBJ1-5
V: TRBV7-9
length: 17
D: TRBD1
size: -
DNA: TGTGCCAGCAGCTTAGATAAAGACAGGGGGGGTACTCAGCCCCAGCATTTT
CDR3: CASSLDKDRGGTQPQHF

J: TRBJ2-7
V: TRBV4-3
length: 13
D: -
size: few
DNA: TGCGCCAGCAGCCAAGATATGTCCTACGAGCAGTACTTC
CDR3: CASSQDMSYEQYF

J: TRBJ2-4
V: TRBV20-1
length: 12
D: -
size: many
DNA: TGCAGTGCTCTAGACATTAAAAACATTCAGTACTTC
CDR3: CSALDIKNIQYF

J: TRBJ2-7
V: TRBV5-5
length: 14
D: -
size: many
DNA: TGTGCCAGCAGCTTGGGACTGCCGTCCTACGAGCAGTACTTC
CDR3: CASSLGLPSYEQYF

J: TRBJ1-2
V: TRBV5-6
length: 14
D: TRBD1
size: -
DNA: TGTGCCAGCAGCCCCCGGGACAGGGTCGGCGGCTACACCTTC
CDR3: CASSPRDRVGGYTF

J: TRBJ2-1
V: TRBV5-1
length: 16
D: TRBD2
size: -
DNA: TGCGCCAGCAGCGATAAGACTAGCGGGACATACAATGAGCAGTTCTTC
CDR3: CASSDKTSGTYNEQFF

J: TRBJ2-3
V: TRBV12-3/TRBV12-4
length: 13
D: -
size: -
DNA: TGTGCCAGCAGTCGACAGAGATCGGATACGCAGTATTTT
CDR3: CASSRQRSDTQYF

J: TRBJ2-7
V: TRBV9
length: 16
D: -
size: -
DNA: TGTGCCAGCAGCACCGGCGATGGGACGGCTTCCTACGAGCAGTACTTC
CDR3: CASSTGDGTASYEQYF

J: TRBJ2-5
V: TRBV4-1
length: 13
D: -
size: -
DNA: TGCGCCAGCAGCCGCCCGGTCGACGAGACCCAGTACTTC
CDR3: CASSRPVDETQYF

J: TRBJ1-1
V: TRBV27
length: 16
D: TRBD1
size: -
DNA: TGTGCCAGCAGTCCCCAGACAGGGGGCGAGGACACTGAAGCTTTCTTT
CDR3: CASSPQTGGEDTEAFF

J: TRBJ1-1
V: TRBV20-1
length: 13
D: -
size: many
DNA: TGCAGTGCTAGCGGGGACACGAACACTGAAGCTTTCTTT
CDR3: CSASGDTNTEAFF

J: TRBJ2-1
V: TRBV2
length: 14
D: TRBD2
size: -
DNA: TGTGCCAGAGATCGCGGGACTACCAGAAATGAGCAGTTCTTC
CDR3: CARDRGTTRNEQFF

J: TRBJ2-3
V: TRBV9
length: 16
D: TRBD2
size: many
DNA: TGTGCCAGCACCCCCCGGAGCGGGAGCCCCACAGATACGCAGTATTTT
CDR3: CASTPRSGSPTDTQYF

J: TRBJ1-5
V: TRBV12-3/TRBV12-4
length: 15
D: -
size: many
DNA: TGTGCCAGCAGTTTTGGGCAGGGGAGCAATCAGCCCCAGCATTTT
CDR3: CASSFGQGSNQPQHF

J: TRBJ2-1
V: TRBV15
length: 13
D: -
size: -
DNA: TGTGCCACCAGCCCTGAGCGGTATGGTGAGCAGTTCTTC
CDR3: CATSPERYGEQFF

J: TRBJ2-1
V: TRBV5-3
length: 14
D: -
size: -
DNA: TGTGCCCGTGAGCAAGGGTTAATCTACAATGAGCAGTTCTTC
CDR3: CAREQGLIYNEQFF

J: TRBJ1-1
V: TRBV30
length: 14
D: TRBD1
size: few
DNA: TGTGCCTGGAGTAGGGACAGACTGAACACTGAAGCTTTCTTT
CDR3: CAWSRDRLNTEAFF

J: TRBJ2-5
V: TRBV5-1
length: 16
D: TRBD2
size: -
DNA: TGCGCCAGCAGCTTGGGGGGACTAGCGGGGGGAGAGACCCAGTACTTC
CDR3: CASSLGGLAGGETQYF

J: TRBJ1-1
V: TRBV5-1
length: 15
D: TRBD1
size: -
DNA: TGCGCCAGCAGCGGGACAGGGTTGGAGATCACTGAAGCTTTCTTT
CDR3: CASSGTGLEITEAFF

J: TRBJ1-3
V: TRBV3-1
length: 14
D: -
size: -
DNA: TGTGCCAGCAGCCAACAGGCGTCTGGAAACACCATATATTTT
CDR3: CASSQQASGNTIYF

J: TRBJ1-5
V: TRBV6-5
length: 19
D: TRBD1
size: few
DNA: TGTGCCAGCAGCCTACTCGGGGCTACAGGGGATAAGGAATATCAGCCCCAGCATTTT
CDR3: CASSLLGATGDKEYQPQHF

J: TRBJ1-4
V: TRBV29-1
length: 15
D: -
size: -
DNA: TGCAGCGTTGGCTCCCAGACCCAGCAAAGTGAAAAACTGTTTTTT
CDR3: CSVGSQTQQSEKLFF

J: TRBJ2-7
V: TRBV5-1
length: 16
D: TRBD1
size: -
DNA: TGCGCCAGCAGCTTGGGGGATGGGGGGACAGGGTACGAGCAGTACTTC
CDR3: CASSLGDGGTGYEQYF

J: TRBJ1-5
V: TRBV10-3
length: 13
D: -
size: many
DNA: TGTGCCATCAGTGGACAGGTAAATCAGCCCCAGCATTTT
CDR3: CAISGQVNQPQHF

J: TRBJ1-5
V: TRBV2
length: 17
D: -
size: -
DNA: TGTGCCAGCAACGGGGGACATACCTTAAGTAGCGATCAGCCCCAGCATTTT
CDR3: CASNGGHTLSSDQPQHF

J: TRBJ2-7
V: TRBV20-1
length: 14
D: -
size: -
DNA: TGCAGTGCTAGCGAAACGGACCACTCCTACGAGCAGTACTTC
CDR3: CSASETDHSYEQYF

J: TRBJ1-1
V: TRBV15
length: 18
D: TRBD1
size: -
DNA: TGTGCCACCAGCAGAGGGACAGGAAAAAAAGGGATGAACACTGAAGCTTTCTTT
CDR3: CATSRGTGKKGMNTEAFF

J: TRBJ1-1
V: TRBV29-1
length: 14
D: -
size: -
DNA: TGCAGCTTCCAGAGTAGTCCCGGGACATTTGAAGCTTTCTTT
CDR3: CSFQSSPGTFEAFF

J: TRBJ2-3
V: TRBV7-3
length: 17
D: TRBD2
size: -
DNA: TGTGCCAGCAGCTTATTTAGCGGGAGGGCTAGCACAGATACGCAGTATTTT
CDR3: CASSLFSGRASTDTQYF

J: TRBJ2-1
V: TRBV20-1
length: 15
D: -
size: -
DNA: TGCAGTGCTAGAGACCCGGGAGTAGGTTACAATGAGCAGTTCTTC
CDR3: CSARDPGVGYNEQFF

J: TRBJ2-4
V: TRBV12-3/TRBV12-4
length: 16
D: TRBD1
size: many
DNA: TGTGCCAGCAGTCCGACGGACAGGGGGCAGGAAAACATTCAGTACTTC
CDR3: CASSPTDRGQENIQYF

J: TRBJ2-3
V: TRBV29-1
length: 16
D: TRBD2
size: -
DNA: TGCAGCGTCTCATTAGCGGGGGGCCCGATGGTAGGGACGCAGTATTTT
CDR3: CSVSLAGGPMVGTQYF

J: TRBJ2-7
V: TRBV5-1
length: 15
D: -
size: -
DNA: TGCGCCAGCAGCTTGGCCGATTCGGTGGCCTACGAGCAGTACTTC
CDR3: CASSLADSVAYEQYF

J: TRBJ2-1
V: TRBV7-2
length: 13
D: -
size: few
DNA: TGTGCCAGCAGCTTAGGATCACAGCATGAGCAGTTCTTC
CDR3: CASSLGSQHEQFF

J: TRBJ1-4
V: TRBV25-1
length: 15
D: -
size: -
DNA: TGTGCCAGCAGTGAACCGGGACTCCGTAATGAAAAACTGTTTTTT
CDR3: CASSEPGLRNEKLFF

J: TRBJ2-3
V: TRBV11-2
length: 13
D: -
size: -
DNA: TGTGCCAGCAGCCAAAACCACAGGGCTACGCAGTATTTT
CDR3: CASSQNHRATQYF

J: TRBJ1-1
V: TRBV29-1
length: 14
D: -
size: -
DNA: TGCAGCGTTGGAGGAGGGACAACCAACACTGAAGCTTTCTTT
CDR3: CSVGGGTTNTEAFF

J: TRBJ2-5
V: TRBV7-8
length: 14
D: TRBD1
size: -
DNA: TGTGCCCCCAGCACCGACAGGGGCGCGAAGACCCAGTACTTC
CDR3: CAPSTDRGAKTQYF

J: TRBJ2-1
V: TRBV9
length: 20
D: -
size: many
DNA: TGTGCCAGCAGCGTAGGTAGAAGGGATGAGGCGGGGTTCCTATCGGATGAGCAGTTCTTC
CDR3: CASSVGRRDEAGFLSDEQFF

J: TRBJ1-3
V: TRBV5-6
length: 12
D: -
size: few
DNA: TGTGCCAGCAGCCCCCCGGGGAACACCATATATTTT
CDR3: CASSPPGNTIYF

J: TRBJ2-3
V: TRBV7-6
length: 16
D: -
size: -
DNA: TGTGCCAGCAGCCTCGGGACGGTGGGGAGCACAGATACGCAGTATTTT
CDR3: CASSLGTVGSTDTQYF

J: TRBJ2-1
V: TRBV5-1
length: 17
D: TRBD2
size: many
DNA: TGCGCCAGCAGCACGACTAGCGGGAGGGCCGCCTACAATGAGCAGTTCTTC
CDR3: CASSTTSGRAAYNEQFF

J: TRBJ1-1
V: TRBV20-1
length: 14
D: TRBD1
size: once
DNA: TGCAGTTGCGCAGGGGGCAGAATGAACACTGAAGCTTTCTTT
CDR3: CSCAGGRMNTEAFF

J: TRBJ2-7
V: TRBV12-3/TRBV12-4
length: 16
D: -
size: -
DNA: TGTGCCAGCAGTTTGCAGAGCACGGCGGGCTCCTACGAGCAGTACTTC
CDR3: CASSLQSTAGSYEQYF

J: TRBJ2-3
V: TRBV10-3
length: 12
D: TRBD2
size: -
DNA: TGTGCCGCGGGGGGGGGAGGAGATACGCAGTATTTT
CDR3: CAAGGGGDTQYF